Sequencing of this TCR beta chain was carried out in a study of T cell responses to AZD1222 COVID-19 vaccine. Sequenced by immunoSEQ multiplex PCR; TCRdb stores in-frame clones only, minus some. The data hold 50,000 to 85,000 clones, with less than 85% observed a single time. On this clone itself: Its specificity is unknown.

Overall study results and limits: Only a handful of AZD1222 recipients were seropositive at baseline.

The clonotype was recovered from an adult in good health. Sequences were derived from peripheral blood, sampled on day 0 of MenACWY control vaccination.

CDR3 sequence reads: CASGPRGQSSGYEQYF. The CDR3 DNA sequence: TGTGCCAGCGGCCCGAGAGGACAGTCTAGTGGGTACGAGCAGTACTTC. The genes are TRBV5-5 and TRBJ2-7, with TRBD1 as a possible D gene (6 bases). There are 16 residues in the CDR3. V lost 7 bases to trimming and J lost 4 bases, with 24 bases between them. The V gene's germline CDR1 is SGHKS and CDR2 YYEKEE (reference sequence).